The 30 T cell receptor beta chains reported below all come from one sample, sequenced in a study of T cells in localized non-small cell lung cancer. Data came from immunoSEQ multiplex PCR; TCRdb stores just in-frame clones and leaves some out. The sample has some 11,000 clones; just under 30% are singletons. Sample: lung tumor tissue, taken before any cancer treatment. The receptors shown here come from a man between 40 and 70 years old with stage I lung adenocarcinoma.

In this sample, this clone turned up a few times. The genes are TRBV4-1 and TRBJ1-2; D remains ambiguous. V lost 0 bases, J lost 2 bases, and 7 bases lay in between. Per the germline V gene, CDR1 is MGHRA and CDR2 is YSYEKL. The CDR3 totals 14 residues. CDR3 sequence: CASSQEGLNYGYTF. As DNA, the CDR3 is TGCGCCAGCAGCCAAGAGGGCCTAAACTATGGCTACACCTTC.

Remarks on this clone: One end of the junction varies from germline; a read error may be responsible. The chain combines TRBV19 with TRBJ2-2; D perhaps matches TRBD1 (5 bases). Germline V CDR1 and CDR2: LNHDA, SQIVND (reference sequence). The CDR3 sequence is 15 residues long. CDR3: CASCIGHMNTGELFF. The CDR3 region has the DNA TGTGCCAGTTGTATAGGACATATGAACACCGGGGAGCTGTTTTTT.

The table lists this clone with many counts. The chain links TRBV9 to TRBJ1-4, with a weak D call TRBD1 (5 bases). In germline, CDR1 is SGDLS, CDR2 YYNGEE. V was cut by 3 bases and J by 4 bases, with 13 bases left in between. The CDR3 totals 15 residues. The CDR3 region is CASSGGTGFNEKLFF. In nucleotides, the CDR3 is TGTGCCAGCAGCGGGGGAACAGGTTTTAATGAAAAACTGTTTTTT.

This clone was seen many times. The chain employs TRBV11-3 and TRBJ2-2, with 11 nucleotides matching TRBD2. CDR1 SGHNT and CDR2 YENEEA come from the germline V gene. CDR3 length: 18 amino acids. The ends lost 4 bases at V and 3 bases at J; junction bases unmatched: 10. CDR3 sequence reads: CASSWGTSGGTDTGELFF. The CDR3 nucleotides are TGTGCCAGCAGCTGGGGAACTAGCGGGGGTACGGACACCGGGGAGCTGTTTTTT.

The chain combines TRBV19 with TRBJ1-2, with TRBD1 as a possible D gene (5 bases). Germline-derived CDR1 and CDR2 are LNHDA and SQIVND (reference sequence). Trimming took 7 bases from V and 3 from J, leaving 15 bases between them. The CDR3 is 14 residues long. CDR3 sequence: CASTGTYLDYGYTF. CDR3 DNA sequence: TGTGCCAGTACCGGGACGTATCTGGACTATGGCTACACCTTC.

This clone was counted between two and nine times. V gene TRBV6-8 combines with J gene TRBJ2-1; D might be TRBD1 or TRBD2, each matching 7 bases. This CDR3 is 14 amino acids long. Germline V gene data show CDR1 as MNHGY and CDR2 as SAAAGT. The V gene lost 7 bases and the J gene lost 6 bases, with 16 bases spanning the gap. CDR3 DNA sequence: TGTGCCAGCAAATGGGAGGGGGCGGGCAATGAGCAGTTCTTC. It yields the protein CASKWEGAGNEQFF.

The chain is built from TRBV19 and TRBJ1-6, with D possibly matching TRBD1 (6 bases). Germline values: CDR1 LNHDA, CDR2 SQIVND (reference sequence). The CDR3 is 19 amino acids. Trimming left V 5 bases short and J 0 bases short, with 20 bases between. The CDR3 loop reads CASSADRPGQSSYNSPLHF. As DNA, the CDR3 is TGTGCCAGTAGTGCCGACAGGCCAGGACAGAGCTCCTATAATTCACCCCTCCACTTT.

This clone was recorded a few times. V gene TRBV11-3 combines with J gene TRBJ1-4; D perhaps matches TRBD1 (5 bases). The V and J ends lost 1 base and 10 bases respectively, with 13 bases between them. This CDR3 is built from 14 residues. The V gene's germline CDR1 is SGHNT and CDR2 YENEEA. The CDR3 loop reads CASSLGGGFGKLFF. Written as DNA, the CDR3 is TGTGCCAGCAGCTTAGGTGGGGGGTTCGGAAAACTGTTTTTT.

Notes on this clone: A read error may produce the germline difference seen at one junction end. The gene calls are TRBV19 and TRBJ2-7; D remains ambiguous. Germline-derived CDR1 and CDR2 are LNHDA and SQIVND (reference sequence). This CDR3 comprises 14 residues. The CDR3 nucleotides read TGTGCCAGCAGTAAGGGTGGGCTGAACTACGAGCAGTACTTC. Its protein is CASSKGGLNYEQYF.

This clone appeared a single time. The CDR3 bases are TGTGCCAGTAGTGCTGGACGGACCTACGAGCAGTACTTC. Its protein product is CASSAGRTYEQYF. The chain carries TRBV19 and TRBJ2-7; D remains unclear. CDR1 and CDR2 (germline): LNHDA, SQIVND (reference sequence). V was shortened by 5 bases and J by 2 bases, with 10 bases between the two germline ends. The CDR3 extends over 13 amino acids.

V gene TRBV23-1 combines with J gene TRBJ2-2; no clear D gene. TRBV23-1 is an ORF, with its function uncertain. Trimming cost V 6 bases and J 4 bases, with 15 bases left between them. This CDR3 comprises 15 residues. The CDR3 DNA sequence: TGCGCCAGCAGCCAAGCCTCGCCCTTCACCGGGGAGCTGTTTTTT. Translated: CASSQASPFTGELFF.

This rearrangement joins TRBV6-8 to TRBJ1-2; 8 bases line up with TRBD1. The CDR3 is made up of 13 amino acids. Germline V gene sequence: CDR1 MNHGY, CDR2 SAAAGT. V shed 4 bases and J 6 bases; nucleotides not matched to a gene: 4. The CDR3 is CASSWTGSNGYTF. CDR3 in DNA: TGTGCCAGCAGTTGGACAGGGAGTAATGGCTACACCTTC.

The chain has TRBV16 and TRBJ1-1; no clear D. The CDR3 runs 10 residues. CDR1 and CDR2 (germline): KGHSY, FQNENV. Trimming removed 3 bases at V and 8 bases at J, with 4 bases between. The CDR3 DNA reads TGTGCCAGCAGCCACGAAGAAGCTTTCTTT. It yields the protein CASSHEEAFF.

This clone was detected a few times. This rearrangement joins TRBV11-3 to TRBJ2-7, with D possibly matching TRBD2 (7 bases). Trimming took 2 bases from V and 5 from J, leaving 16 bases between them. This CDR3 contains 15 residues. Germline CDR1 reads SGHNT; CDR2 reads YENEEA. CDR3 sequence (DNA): TGTGCCAGCAGCTTAAGGGGGGGCAGCAAAAACGAGCAGTACTTC. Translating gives CASSLRGGSKNEQYF.

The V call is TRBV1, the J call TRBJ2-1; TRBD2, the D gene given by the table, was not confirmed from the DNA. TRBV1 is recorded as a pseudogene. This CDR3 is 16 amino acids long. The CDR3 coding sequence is TGCGCCAGCAGCCCAACCCCCGGGAGCCAACTCAATGAGCAGTTCTTC. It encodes CASSPTPGSQLNEQFF.

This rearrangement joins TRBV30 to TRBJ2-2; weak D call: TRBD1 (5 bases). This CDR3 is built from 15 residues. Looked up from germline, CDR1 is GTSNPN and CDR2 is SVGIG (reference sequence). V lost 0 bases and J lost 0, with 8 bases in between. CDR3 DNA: TGTGCCTGGAGTGTATCCAGGGCGAACACCGGGGAGCTGTTTTTT. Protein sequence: CAWSVSRANTGELFF. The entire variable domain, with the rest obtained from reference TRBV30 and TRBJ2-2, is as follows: SQTIHQWPATLVQPVGSPLSLECTVEGTSNPNLYWYRQAAGRGLQLLFYSVGIGQISSEVPQNLSASRPQDRQFILSSKKLLLSDSGFYLCAWSVSRANTGELFFGEGSRLTVL.

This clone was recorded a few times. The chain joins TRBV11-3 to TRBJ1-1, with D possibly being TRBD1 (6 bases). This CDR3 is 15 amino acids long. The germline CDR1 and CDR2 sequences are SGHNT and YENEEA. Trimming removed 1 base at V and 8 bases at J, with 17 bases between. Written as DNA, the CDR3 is TGTGCCAGCAGCTTAGTAGCGAGCTTAGGGACAGAAGCTTTCTTT. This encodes CASSLVASLGTEAFF. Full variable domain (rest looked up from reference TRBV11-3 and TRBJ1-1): EAGVVQSPRYKIIEKKQPVAFWCNPISGHNTLYWYLQNLGQGPELLIRYENEEAVDDSQLPKDRFSAERLKGVDSTLKIQPAELGDSAVYLCASSLVASLGTEAFFGQGTRLTVV.

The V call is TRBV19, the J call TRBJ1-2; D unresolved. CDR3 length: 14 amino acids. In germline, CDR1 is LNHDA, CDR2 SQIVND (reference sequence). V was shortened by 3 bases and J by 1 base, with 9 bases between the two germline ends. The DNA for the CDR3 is TGTGCCAGTAGTATTGATGCGGGTAACTATGGCTACACCTTC. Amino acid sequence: CASSIDAGNYGYTF.

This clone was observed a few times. CDR3: CSVEGSPGNEQFF. Here the CDR3 DNA reads TGCAGCGTTGAAGGGTCCCCGGGGAATGAGCAGTTCTTC. This sequence joins TRBV29-1 and TRBJ2-1; D may be TRBD2 (5 bases). The CDR3 length is 13 residues. V lost 1 base and J lost 7, with 11 bases in between. Germline assignment: CDR1 SQVTM and CDR2 ANQGSEA.

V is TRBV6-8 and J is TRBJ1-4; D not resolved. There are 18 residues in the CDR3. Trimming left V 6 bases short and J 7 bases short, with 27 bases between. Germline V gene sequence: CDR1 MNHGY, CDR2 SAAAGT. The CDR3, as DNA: TGTGCCAGCAGAAGCGACGGCTTCGGCCGGGTTCCTGGTGAAAAACTGTTTTTT. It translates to CASRSDGFGRVPGEKLFF.

The CDR3 region is CASSPGVREVGTEAFF. For the CDR3, the DNA is TGTGCCAGCTCACCGGGGGTAAGGGAGGTCGGCACTGAAGCTTTCTTT. The V and J genes are TRBV18 and TRBJ1-1; a possible D gene is TRBD1 (5 bases). The CDR3 length is 16 residues. CDR1 KGHSH and CDR2 LQKENI come from the germline V gene. Trimming shortened V by 3 bases and J by 4 bases, and 18 bases separated the two germline ends.

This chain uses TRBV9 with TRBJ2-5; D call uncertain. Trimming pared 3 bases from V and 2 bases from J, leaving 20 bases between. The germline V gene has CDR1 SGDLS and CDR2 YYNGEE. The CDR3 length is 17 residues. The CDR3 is CASSASPRPIYQETQYF. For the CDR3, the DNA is TGTGCCAGCAGCGCCTCCCCTAGGCCGATTTATCAAGAGACCCAGTACTTC.

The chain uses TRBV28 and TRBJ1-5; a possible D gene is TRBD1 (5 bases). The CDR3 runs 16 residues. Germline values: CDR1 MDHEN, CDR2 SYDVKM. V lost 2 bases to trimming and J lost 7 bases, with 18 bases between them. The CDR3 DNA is TGTGCCAGCAGTTTAACCTCAACCGGGACCTGGCAGCCCCAGCATTTT. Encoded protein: CASSLTSTGTWQPQHF.

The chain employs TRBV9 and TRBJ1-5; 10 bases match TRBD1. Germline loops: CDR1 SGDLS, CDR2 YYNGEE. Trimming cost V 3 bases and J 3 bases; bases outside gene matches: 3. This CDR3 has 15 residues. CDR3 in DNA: TGTGCCAGCAGCGCCGGACAGGGGGACAATCAGCCCCAGCATTTT. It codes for CASSAGQGDNQPQHF.

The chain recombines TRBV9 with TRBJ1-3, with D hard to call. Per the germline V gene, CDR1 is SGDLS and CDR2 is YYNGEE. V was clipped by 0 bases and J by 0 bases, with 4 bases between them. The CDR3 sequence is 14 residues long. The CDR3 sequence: CASSVGVSGNTIYF. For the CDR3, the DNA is TGTGCCAGCAGCGTAGGGGTCTCTGGAAACACCATATATTTT.

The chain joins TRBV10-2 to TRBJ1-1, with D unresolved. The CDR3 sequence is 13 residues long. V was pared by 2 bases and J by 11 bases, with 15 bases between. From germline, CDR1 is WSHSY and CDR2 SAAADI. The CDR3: CASSEAGRPGAFF. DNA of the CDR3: TGCGCCAGCAGTGAGGCCGGACGTCCGGGCGCTTTCTTT.

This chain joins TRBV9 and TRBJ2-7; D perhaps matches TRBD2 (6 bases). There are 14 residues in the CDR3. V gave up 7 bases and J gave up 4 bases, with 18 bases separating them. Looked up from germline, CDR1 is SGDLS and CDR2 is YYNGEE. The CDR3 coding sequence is TGTGCCAGCGTCCCATCGGGAGTAATATACGAGCAGTACTTC. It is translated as CASVPSGVIYEQYF.

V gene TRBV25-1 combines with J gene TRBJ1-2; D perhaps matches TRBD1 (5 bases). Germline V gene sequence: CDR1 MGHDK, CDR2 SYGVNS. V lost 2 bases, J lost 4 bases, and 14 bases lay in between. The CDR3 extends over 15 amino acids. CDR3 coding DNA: TGTGCCAGCAGTGAACAGGGAAGTGGAGGCTATGGCTACACCTTC. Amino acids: CASSEQGSGGYGYTF.

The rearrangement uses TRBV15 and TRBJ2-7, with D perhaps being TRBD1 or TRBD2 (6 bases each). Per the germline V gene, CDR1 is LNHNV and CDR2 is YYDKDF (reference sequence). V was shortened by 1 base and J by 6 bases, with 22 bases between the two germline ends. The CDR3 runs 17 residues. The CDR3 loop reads CATSRGPNIGGLSEQYF. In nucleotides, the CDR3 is TGTGCCACCAGCAGAGGCCCTAACATCGGGGGCCTAAGCGAGCAGTACTTC.

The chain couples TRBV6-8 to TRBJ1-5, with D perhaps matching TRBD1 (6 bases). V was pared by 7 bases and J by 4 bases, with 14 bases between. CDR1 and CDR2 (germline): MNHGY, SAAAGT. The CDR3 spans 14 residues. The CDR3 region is CASKQMDRNQPQHF. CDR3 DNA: TGTGCCAGCAAGCAAATGGACAGAAATCAGCCCCAGCATTTT.